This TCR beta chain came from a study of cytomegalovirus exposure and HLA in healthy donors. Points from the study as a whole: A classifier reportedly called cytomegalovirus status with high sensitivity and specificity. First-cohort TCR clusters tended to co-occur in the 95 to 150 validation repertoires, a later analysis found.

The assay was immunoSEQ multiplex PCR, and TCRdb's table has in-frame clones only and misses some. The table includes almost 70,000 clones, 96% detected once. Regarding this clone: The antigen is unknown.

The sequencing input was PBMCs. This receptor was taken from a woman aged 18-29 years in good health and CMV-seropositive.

The CDR3 loop is CASSSTIARYEQYF. In nucleotides, the CDR3 is TGTGCCAGCAGTTCTACTATAGCGAGGTACGAGCAGTACTTC. J is TRBJ2-7 and V is TRBV27; D might be TRBD2 (5 bases). The CDR3 has 14 amino acids. Per the germline V gene, CDR1 is MNHEY and CDR2 is SMNVEV (reference sequence). V gave up 4 bases and J gave up 4 bases, with 14 bases separating them.